The rows below give T cell receptor beta chains drawn from one sample of a study of T cells after posttransplantation cyclophosphamide. Sequenced by immunoSEQ multiplex PCR; TCRdb stores in-frame clones only, minus some. This sample has roughly 4,600 clones, with 72% found just once. Material: PBMCs, obtained 362 days after allogeneic stem cell transplant with posttransplant cyclophosphamide. The source is a male patient aged 55 to 69 who received an allogeneic stem cell transplant from an unrelated donor, was CMV-positive, and had acute GVHD only. Some T cells here may be from the graft donor. CDR3s include the opening cysteine and the closing phenylalanine or tryptophan. The D gene is left open where the match is weak. Size is omitted from some rows. Given values are once, few, many or a class for expanded clones.

>TRBJ2-5|TRBV10-1|.|TRBD2
TGCGCCAGCAGTGAGTTGTGGGGGGGAACTAGCGGGGACCAAGAGACCCAGTACTTC
CASSELWGGTSGDQETQYF
>TRBJ2-4|TRBV7-9|.|.
TGTGCCAGCAGCCAGTTGCAGGGGACGGACATTCAGTACTTC
CASSQLQGTDIQYF
>TRBJ1-5|TRBV28|.|.
TGTGCCAGCAGTTTTGCGGGGGCGCGAAATCAGCCCCAGCATTTT
CASSFAGARNQPQHF
>TRBJ2-5|TRBV7-2|medium-sized|TRBD2
TGTGCCAGCTTCCTGGGTGCGGGAGTGGGGGAGACCCAGTACTTC
CASFLGAGVGETQYF
>TRBJ2-1|TRBV7-8|few|.
TGTGCCAGCAGCTTAAGACACGGGGGTGGTGAGCAGTTCTTC
CASSLRHGGGEQFF
>TRBJ1-2|TRBV28|.|.
TGTGCCAGCAGTCGTTCGGATGGCTACACCTTC
CASSRSDGYTF
>TRBJ2-1|TRBV7-9|once|.
TGTGCCAGCAGCCGGACGACAGGTTTGGGTGAGCAGTTCTTC
CASSRTTGLGEQFF
>TRBJ1-3|TRBV7-2|once|.
TGTGCCAGCAGCTTAGATATGTCCGGAAACACCATATATTTT
CASSLDMSGNTIYF
>TRBJ2-4|TRBV29-1|.|TRBD2
TGCAGCGTTACGGGACTAGCGGAAAACATTCAGTACTTC
CSVTGLAENIQYF
>TRBJ2-1|TRBV6-6|.|TRBD2
TGTGCCAGCAGTCCTCAAGCGGGAGCCTACAATGAGCAGTTCTTC
CASSPQAGAYNEQFF
>TRBJ1-1|TRBV11-2|.|.
TGTGCCAGCAGCCCTGGAGAGAACACTGAAGCTTTCTTT
CASSPGENTEAFF
>TRBJ2-5|TRBV6-6|few|.
TGTGCCAGCAGTCTCGGACAGCTGCCAGAGACCCAGTACTTC
CASSLGQLPETQYF
>TRBJ2-1|TRBV27|.|TRBD1
TGTGCCAGCAGTGGACAGGGGGCCTACAATGAGCAGTTCTTC
CASSGQGAYNEQFF
>TRBJ1-2|TRBV29-1|.|TRBD1
TGCAGCGTGGACAGGGGAGCTAACTATGGCTACACCTTC
CSVDRGANYGYTF
>TRBJ2-1|TRBV7-2|.|TRBD2
TGTGCCAGCAGCTCTAGCGGGGGGACCTCCTACAATGAGCAGTTCTTC
CASSSSGGTSYNEQFF
>TRBJ2-5|TRBV15|.|.
TGTGCCACCAGCAGCAGGGGAGAGACCCAGTACTTC
CATSSRGETQYF
>TRBJ2-2|TRBV27|.|TRBD1
TGTGCCAGCAGTCTAAGGACAGGGAACGCCGGGGAGCTGTTTTTT
CASSLRTGNAGELFF
>TRBJ2-1|TRBV12-5|.|.
TGTGCTAGTGGTTTTGGCGGACTTGACTACAATGAGCAGTTCTTC
CASGFGGLDYNEQFF
>TRBJ1-3|TRBV7-9|once|.
TGTGCCAGCAGCCAACTAGGGACTGTCTCTGGAAACACCATATATTTT
CASSQLGTVSGNTIYF
>TRBJ1-2|TRBV7-2|few|.
TGTGCCAGCAGCTCGCCGGGACACCAGTCCTATGGCTACACCTTC
CASSSPGHQSYGYTF
>TRBJ1-5|TRBV2|few|TRBD1
TGTGCCAGCAGTGGGACAGGAGGTCAGCCCCAGCATTTT
CASSGTGGQPQHF
>TRBJ2-5|TRBV6-1|few|.
TGTGCCAGCAGTGACGTGCCAGCCTCCAGGGAGACCCAGTACTTC
CASSDVPASRETQYF
>TRBJ2-5|TRBV15|.|.
TGTGCCACCAGCAGAGGCGGGGACTTCCAAGAGACCCAGTACTTC
CATSRGGDFQETQYF
>TRBJ2-7|TRBV7-9|.|.
TGTGCCAGCAGCAAACTCGGGGGACCCTACGAGCAGTACTTC
CASSKLGGPYEQYF
>TRBJ1-5|TRBV10-2|once|.
TGCGCCAGCAGTGATGAGGCCGGTAATCAGCCCCAGCATTTT
CASSDEAGNQPQHF
>TRBJ1-6|TRBV28|.|.
TGTGCCAGCAGCCAGCTACAGGGAAAACCGAGCAATTCACCCCTCCACTTT
CASSQLQGKPSNSPLHF
>TRBJ1-6|TRBV11-1|.|TRBD1
TGTGCCAGCAGCGCCGGGACAGGGATTTCACCCCTCCACTTT
CASSAGTGISPLHF
>TRBJ1-2|TRBV27|.|.
TGTGCCAGCAGTTCCCGGACAGAACGAGGCTACACCTTC
CASSSRTERGYTF
>TRBJ1-1|TRBV29-1|.|.
TGCAGCGTTGGCGTCTTGGCCGGGGACACTGAAGCTTTCTTT
CSVGVLAGDTEAFF
>TRBJ1-1|TRBV30|large|.
TGTGCCTGGGGCTCTACGGGGACTGAAGCTTTCTTT
CAWGSTGTEAFF
>TRBJ2-7|TRBV7-3|.|TRBD2
TGTGCCAGCAGCTCCGGACTAGCGGGTACCTACGAGCAGTACTTC
CASSSGLAGTYEQYF
>TRBJ2-2|TRBV5-8|few|.
TGTGCCAGCAGTTTAGTACAAGGGGACACCGGGGAGCTGTTTTTT
CASSLVQGDTGELFF
>TRBJ1-2|TRBV19|.|.
TGTGCCAGTAGTATAACCGGGAGTAACTATGGCTACACCTTC
CASSITGSNYGYTF